This TCR beta chain came from a study of cytomegalovirus exposure and HLA in healthy donors. Concerning this clone: Its antigen remains unknown.

Germline assignment: CDR1 MNHEY and CDR2 SVGAGI. This CDR3 region has 14 residues. PCR was performed using 60 Vbeta and 13 Jbeta primers. TCRdb keeps only in-frame clones here, not all; method: immunoSEQ multiplex PCR. Of under 200,000 clones in the sample, around 75% were seen once. Points from the study as a whole: More clonal expansion characterized HLA-associated TCR beta chains than equally common others in a later analysis. Later analysis identified a missense DCLRE1C variant that was linked to TCR beta V- and J-gene trimming.

Material for sequencing was PBMCs. The TCR sequence derives from a woman aged 50 to 60 in good health and CMV-seropositive. The rearrangement joins TRBV6-5 to TRBJ2-5, with D possibly TRBD1 on 5 matching bases. The better agreement between TRBJ2-7 and the DNA end casts doubt on the J call. CDR3 sequence (DNA): TGTGCCTCAAGTAGGGGCCTCCACTCCTACGAGCAGTACTTC. Protein product: CASSRGLHSYEQYF.